Below, one T cell receptor (beta chain) is given with its context. Assay: immunoSEQ multiplex PCR; the TCRdb copy retains only in-frame clones and omits some. Among about 72,000 clones listed, roughly 90% were seen once. CDR1 and CDR2 (germline): LNHDA, SQIVND (reference sequence). CDR3 size: 15 residues. V shed 3 bases and J shed 3 bases, with 15 bases lying between them. The data are from a study of blood T cell repertoires in COVID-19. V is TRBV19 and J is TRBJ2-7, with a tentative D call TRBD1 (6 bases). The sample was peripheral blood. The origin of this receptor is a man between 25 and 39 years old with acute or convalescent COVID-19. The CDR3 region has the DNA TGTGCCAGTAGTATCGGGGTAGGGGGAAGCTACGAGCAGTACTTC. Translated, it gives CASSIGVGGSYEQYF. The complete variable domain, with remaining parts taken from reference TRBV19 and TRBJ2-7, reads DGGITQSPKYLFRKEGQNVTLSCEQNLNHDAMYWYRQDPGQGLRLIYYSQIVNDFQKGDIAEGYSVSREKKESFPLTVTSAQKNPTAFYLCASSIGVGGSYEQYFGPGTRLTVT.